One and the same sample provided the 15 T cell receptor beta chains below, sequenced in a study of T-cell memory formation after mild COVID-19. TCRdb ran MiXCR on the 5' RACE reads and lists one entry per CDR3 protein. The table records hundreds of thousands of distinct CDR3 sequences, around 15% of them present only once. Sequencing was carried out using PBMCs or a T cell subset sorted from them (not recorded which). The source is a man younger than 35 who had mild COVID-19 (a few samples of this study predate the infection). Cell type and time point are not known.

The rearrangement links TRBV5-1 to TRBJ2-5; D call uncertain. Trimming took 0 bases from V and 5 from J, leaving 11 bases between them. CDR3 length: 14 residues. Germline CDR1 is SGHRS and CDR2 is YFSETQ. CDR3 residues: CASSLGLVPETQYF. The CDR3 DNA reads TGCGCCAGCAGCTTGGGACTCGTACCGGAGACCCAGTACTTC.

In this sample, this clonotype turned up a few times. CDR3 DNA sequence: TGTGCCATCAGTGTGCGTCAGGGGGGCAATGAGCAGTTCTTC. This sequence encodes CAISVRQGGNEQFF. The chain uses TRBV10-3 and TRBJ2-1; D is possibly TRBD1 (7 bases). The CDR3 loop spans 14 amino acids. Germline V gives CDR1 ENHRY, CDR2 SYGVKD. Trimming stripped 4 bases from V and 6 bases from J, with 13 bases between.

This clonotype was seen more than once but under ten times. The chain uses TRBV20-1 and TRBJ2-2, with 9 bases identical to TRBD2. The V segment lost 5 bases and the J segment 0 bases; nucleotides outside the gene matches: 4. Germline V CDR1 and CDR2: DFQATT, SNEGSKA (reference sequence). This CDR3 spans 15 amino acids. The CDR3 DNA follows: TGCAGTGCTCCTATAGCGGGGGCGAACACCGGGGAGCTGTTTTTT. This codes for CSAPIAGANTGELFF.

V and J are TRBV10-3 and TRBJ1-1; 7 bases are shared with TRBD1. Germline trimming cut 6 bases from V and 5 bases from J; bases unmatched to any gene: 6. The CDR3 has 13 residues. Germline V gives CDR1 ENHRY, CDR2 SYGVKD. The CDR3 spells CAISLDRATEAFF. The CDR3 DNA reads as TGTGCCATCAGCCTAGACAGGGCTACTGAAGCTTTCTTT.

This clonotype has a count of ten or more. V and J are TRBV5-1 and TRBJ2-5; D is uncertain. Trimming removed 4 bases from V and 4 bases from J, with 14 bases in between. The germline V gene has CDR1 SGHRS and CDR2 YFSETQ. The CDR3 runs 14 residues. CDR3 region: CASSPDPNTETQYF. The CDR3 bases are TGCGCCAGCAGCCCGGACCCGAACACAGAGACCCAGTACTTC.

This sequence joins TRBV20-1 and TRBJ2-1; perhaps D is TRBD1 or TRBD2 (5 bases each). The V end was cut by 4 bases, the J end by 10 bases, with 11 bases between. This CDR3 has 11 amino acids. Looked up from germline, CDR1 is DFQATT and CDR2 is SNEGSKA (reference sequence). In nucleotides, the CDR3 is TGCAGTGCTAACGACCGGGGCGAGCAGTTCTTC. Its translation: CSANDRGEQFF.

The chain couples TRBV20-1 to TRBJ2-5; no clear D gene. V lost 6 bases and J lost 1, with 12 bases in between. The CDR3 extends over 13 amino acids. The V gene's germline CDR1 is DFQATT and CDR2 SNEGSKA (reference sequence). The CDR3 loop reads CSATFNIQETQYF. The CDR3 nucleotides are TGCAGTGCCACCTTTAACATCCAAGAGACCCAGTACTTC.

Worth noting for this clonotype: A read error may explain this, as a much larger clone is one base away. The DNA of the CDR3 is TGCAGTGCTAGCTCAGGGGCCGCGTACATTCAGTACTTC. It codes for CSASSGAAYIQYF. The chain couples TRBV20-1 to TRBJ2-4, with a possible D match to TRBD1 (6 bases). Trimming cost V 3 bases and J 8 bases, with 14 bases left between them. CDR1 and CDR2 from the germline V gene are DFQATT and SNEGSKA (reference sequence). This CDR3 region has 13 residues.

The chain links TRBV5-1 to TRBJ1-4; possibly TRBD1 for D (6 bases). Trimming cost V 4 bases and J 4 bases, with 8 bases left between them. This CDR3 has 13 residues. Germline loops: CDR1 SGHRS, CDR2 YFSETQ. CDR3 nucleotide sequence: TGCGCCAGCAGCGCACAGGGTAATGAAAAACTGTTTTTT. Translation gives CASSAQGNEKLFF. Based on the CDR3 plus reference TRBV5-1 and TRBJ1-4, the full variable domain is KAGVTQTPRYLIKTRGQQVTLSCSPISGHRSVSWYQQTPGQGLQFLFEYFSETQRNKGNFPGRFSGRQFSNSRSEMNVSTLELGDSALYLCASSAQGNEKLFFGSGTQLSVL.

The rearrangement uses TRBV4-1 and TRBJ1-4; weak D call: TRBD1 (5 bases). Germline V CDR1 and CDR2: MGHRA, YSYEKL. V gave up 0 bases and J gave up 11 bases, with 16 bases separating them. The CDR3 consists of 15 residues. Here the CDR3 DNA reads TGCGCCAGCAGCCAAGAGGGGCCAGTTGTGGGGAAACTGTTTTTT. It encodes CASSQEGPVVGKLFF.

The chain employs TRBV7-3 and TRBJ2-5; 10 bases match TRBD1. The germline gives CDR1 SGHTA, CDR2 FQGTGA. The CDR3 extends over 14 amino acids. With V trimmed by 5 bases and J by 5 bases, 5 bases remained unmatched. The CDR3 region is CASSATGGTETQYF. In DNA, the CDR3 is TGTGCCAGCAGCGCGACAGGGGGCACGGAGACCCAGTACTTC.

This clonotype has just a few counts. The chain combines TRBV24-1 with TRBJ2-3, with D possibly matching TRBD2 (7 bases). Trimming removed 1 base at V and 1 base at J, with 11 bases between. Germline assignment: CDR1 KGHDR and CDR2 SFDVKD. This CDR3 has 16 residues. DNA for the CDR3: TGTGCCACCAGTGATTTCATCGGGGGGCGCACAGATACGCAGTATTTT. It translates to CATSDFIGGRTDTQYF.

This clonotype was seen a few times. The chain joins TRBV6-4 to TRBJ2-7; D remains ambiguous. Germline lookup yields CDR1 MRHNA and CDR2 SNTAGT. This CDR3 contains 13 residues. V lost 4 bases and J lost 9, with 16 bases in between. CDR3 nucleotide sequence: TGTGCCAGCAGTGGCAGACCAGTATGTGGGCAGTACGTC. This gives the protein CASSGRPVCGQYV.

This clonotype has ten or more counts. V and J are TRBV5-1 and TRBJ2-3; 11 nucleotides agree with TRBD2. V was clipped by 0 bases and J by 5 bases; unmatched bases: 11. The V gene's germline CDR1 is SGHRS and CDR2 YFSETQ. The length of the CDR3 is 18 residues. CDR3 nucleotide sequence: TGCGCCAGCAGCTTGGCCTCGGTAGCGGGGGGGCCCGGAGATACGCAGTATTTT. Its translation is CASSLASVAGGPGDTQYF.

This clonotype was seen more than once but under ten times. The chain has TRBV28 and TRBJ2-7, with 7 bases lining up with TRBD1. The V gene's germline CDR1 is MDHEN and CDR2 SYDVKM. Germline trimming cut 5 bases from V and 2 bases from J; bases unmatched to any gene: 3. The length of the CDR3 is 13 residues. This CDR3 reads CASSEGTAYEQYV. CDR3 DNA sequence: TGTGCCAGCAGTGAAGGGACAGCCTACGAGCAGTACGTC.